Listed here is a single T cell receptor (beta chain). What it binds is unknown. The CDR3 is 15 amino acids. V was clipped by 2 bases and J by 11 bases; unmatched bases: 9. PCR involved 60 Vbeta and 13 Jbeta primers. Generated by immunoSEQ multiplex PCR, the TCRdb table keeps only in-frame clones and is missing some. Of 300,000 or so clones in the sample, 84% are singletons; the top ten hold 1.5% to 2.5%. The data originate from a study of cytomegalovirus exposure and HLA in healthy donors. Study details: Genotyping of nearly 400 donors showed that 80% to 90% belonged to the Caucasian-associated ancestry cluster. Study conclusions and caveats: CMV antigen specificity of a few CMV-associated chains was confirmed in vitro. Some V segments, including TRBV6-2 and TRBV6-3, were excluded as indistinguishable.

This TCR was sampled from a woman aged 40 to 50 in good health and CMV-seropositive. Material for sequencing was PBMCs. The chain recombines TRBV23-1 with TRBJ1-1, with 12 nucleotides matching TRBD1. TRBV23-1 is designated an ORF whose function remains uncertain. The DNA of the CDR3 is TGCGCCAGCAGTCAACTCCGGGACAGGGGGCTTGACGCTTTCTTT. Its translation: CASSQLRDRGLDAFF.